Below are 2 T cell receptor beta chains sequenced from a single sample in a study of blood T cell repertoires in COVID-19. Here immunoSEQ multiplex PCR was the method, and the copy in TCRdb shows in-frame clones only, minus some. The data hold about 290,000 clones, with around 86% observed a single time. Sequenced input: PBMCs or T cells enriched from blood (not recorded which). These TCRs come from a woman aged 40-49 years who had recovered from COVID-19.

This clone has just a few counts. This chain links TRBV19 with TRBJ1-2; TRBD1 might be the D (5 bases). Germline-derived CDR1 and CDR2 are LNHDA and SQIVND (reference sequence). The germline V and J ends were trimmed by 6 bases and 5 bases, with 10 bases remaining between them. This CDR3 spans 12 amino acids. CDR3 sequence: CASSRVRYGYTF. CDR3 DNA sequence: TGTGCCAGTAGCAGGGTTCGGTATGGCTACACCTTC.

CDR3 amino acids: CASSYQVARGTEAFF. The CDR3, as DNA: TGTGCCAGCAGTTACCAGGTAGCGCGGGGCACTGAAGCTTTCTTT. The chain employs TRBV6-2 or TRBV6-3 and TRBJ1-1, with no clear D. V gave up 2 bases and J gave up 4 bases, with 14 bases separating them. Germline V gene data show CDR1 as MNHEY and CDR2 as SVGEGT. The CDR3 contains 15 residues.